This T cell receptor (beta chain) came from a study of blood T cells in healthy people across ages. Study context: About one barcoded beta molecule per two T cells was the capture yield of template switching. Study findings and constraints: More naive CD4+ cells and higher diversity marked long-lived donors relative to aged donors. In older individuals, TCR beta diversity per million T cells was lower, falling roughly linearly with age. Because sorting was not performed, PBMCs prevented conclusive naive versus antigen-experienced comparison.

Per germline, CDR1 ENHRY and CDR2 SYGVKD. J gave up 13 bases and V 4 bases, and 13 bases lay outside the gene matches. This CDR3 is built from 15 residues. Sample-barcoded 5' priming and a J-beta primer mix drove a second PCR of about 6 to 12 cycles. Using its own MiXCR run on the 5' RACE reads, TCRdb lists one record per CDR3 protein. Of roughly 1.9 million distinct CDR3 sequences listed, roughly two fifths are singletons. The table lists this clonotype with a count of one. What it binds is unknown. Sequencing input: blood. The chain couples TRBV10-3 to TRBJ2-1; 10 nucleotides agree with TRBD2. This clonotype was obtained from a human donor in good health. In nucleotides, the CDR3 is TGTGCCATCAGTGCGTCTAGCGGGGGAGGAGAGACCCAGTTCTTC. The encoded protein is CAISASSGGGETQFF.